Listed below are T cell receptor beta chains from one sample, sequenced in a study of blood T cell repertoires in COVID-19. The method was immunoSEQ multiplex PCR; TCRdb's version includes in-frame clones alone and lacks a portion of them. The sample gives 120,000 or so clones, around 82% of which show up once; approximately 12% is in the top ten. Input material: peripheral blood. These receptors all come from a woman in her twenties or thirties who had recovered from COVID-19. Each CDR3 is given with its conserved first and last residue. The D gene is left open where the match is weak. Expanded clones are given a class, and other clones once, few, many or no size at all.

TRBJ2-7 | - | - | TRBV28 | TGTGCCAGCAGTACCCCAACAGGACCCTACGAGCAGTACTTC | CASSTPTGPYEQYF
TRBJ2-2 | - | - | TRBV18 | TGTGCCAGCTCACAATGGACTGCCAGCCCCGGGGAGCTGTTTTTT | CASSQWTASPGELFF
TRBJ1-1 | - | - | TRBV14 | TGTGCCAGCAGCAAATGGACGGGACTCACGACCCACACTGAAGCTTTCTTT | CASSKWTGLTTHTEAFF
TRBJ2-7 | - | - | TRBV5-5 | TGTGCCAGCAGCCCCACGGCGCAGGGGACGCGGCGCTGGGAGCAGTACTTC | CASSPTAQGTRRWEQYF
TRBJ2-1 | - | TRBD2 | TRBV7-6 | TGTGCCAGCAGCTTACTAGCGGAAGGCAATGAGCAGTTCTTC | CASSLLAEGNEQFF
TRBJ2-1 | - | - | TRBV4-1 | TGCGCCAGCAGCCAACCGGTAACCCAACCACGTCGGTTCTTC | CASSQPVTQPRRFF
TRBJ1-5 | many | - | TRBV21-1 | TGTGCCAGCAGCAAAGCCCCTCCGGGACAGCAACATAGCACATATCAGCCCCAGCATTTT | CASSKAPPGQQHSTYQPQHF
TRBJ1-1 | - | - | TRBV9 | TGTGCCAGCAGCGCCGGACAGTTGAACACTGAAGCTTTCTTT | CASSAGQLNTEAFF
TRBJ1-2 | few | - | TRBV10-2 | TGCGCCAGCAGTGATGGCACCGTCTATGGCTACACCTTC | CASSDGTVYGYTF
TRBJ1-5 | - | TRBD1 | TRBV6-5 | TGTGCCAGCAGTCCCCAGGGGGCAAGCAATCAGCCCCAGCATTTT | CASSPQGASNQPQHF
TRBJ1-1 | - | - | TRBV3-1/TRBV3-2 | TGTGCCAGCAGCCAACCACCCTTTGTGGGGGCGAGCACTGAAGCTTTCTTT | CASSQPPFVGASTEAFF
TRBJ2-7 | - | - | TRBV18 | TGTGCCAGCTCACAGGAGGGAGAGCAGTACTTC | CASSQEGEQYF
TRBJ2-3 | - | - | TRBV19 | TGTGCCAGTTCATGGACAGCCCCCGGTGCTAGCACAGATACGCAGTATTTT | CASSWTAPGASTDTQYF
TRBJ2-1 | - | TRBD2 | TRBV2 | TGTGCCAGCACCGCCGGGGGGTACAATGAGCAGTTCTTC | CASTAGGYNEQFF
TRBJ2-7 | - | TRBD2 | TRBV5-1 | TGCGCCAGCAGCTCCCGAGGGAGCGGGGGGTCCGCCCTCTACGAGCAGTACTTC | CASSSRGSGGSALYEQYF
TRBJ2-5 | - | TRBD2 | TRBV6-2/TRBV6-3 | TGTGCCAGTAGTAGACTAGCGGTACAAGAGACCCAGTACTTC | CASSRLAVQETQYF
TRBJ1-4 | - | TRBD1 | TRBV6-5 | TGTGCCAGCAGCCCAGAGACAGGGAGTGGTGAAAAACTGTTTTTT | CASSPETGSGEKLFF
TRBJ1-5 | - | - | TRBV12-5 | TGTGCTAGTGGTTTGGTTGGAGTAAGGGGGAATCAGCCCCAGCATTTT | CASGLVGVRGNQPQHF
TRBJ1-1 | - | TRBD1 | TRBV18 | TGTGCCAGCTCACGGACGACAGGGATGAACACTGAAGCTTTCTTT | CASSRTTGMNTEAFF
TRBJ2-3 | few | TRBD1 | TRBV7-2 | TGTGCCAGCAGCTTAGCCACTCAGGGGGCAGATACGCAGTATTTT | CASSLATQGADTQYF
TRBJ1-3 | - | - | TRBV19 | TGTGCCAGTAAACTAGACAGGAATGGAAACACCATATATTTT | CASKLDRNGNTIYF
TRBJ2-3 | - | TRBD2 | TRBV10-1 | TGCGCCAGCAGTGACCCGGCGCCCGCGGGAGCCACCACAGATACGCAGTATTTT | CASSDPAPAGATTDTQYF
TRBJ1-1 | - | TRBD1 | TRBV6-5 | TGTGCCAGCAGACGACAGGGGACGGACACTGAAGCTTTCTTT | CASRRQGTDTEAFF
TRBJ2-1 | - | TRBD2 | TRBV30 | TGTGCCTGGAGTGGGGCGGGAGCGAATGAGCAGTTCTTC | CAWSGAGANEQFF
TRBJ2-1 | - | TRBD2 | TRBV28 | TGTGCCAGCAGTCCGAGCGGGGGTTCCTACAATGAGCAGTTCTTC | CASSPSGGSYNEQFF
TRBJ2-7 | - | TRBD1 | TRBV3-1/TRBV3-2 | TGTGCCAGCAGCCGGACAGGGGATAACTCCTACGAGCAGTACTTC | CASSRTGDNSYEQYF
TRBJ2-1 | - | - | TRBV6-2/TRBV6-3 | TGTGCCAGCAGCCCGGGGCGGCTTACGCAGGAGCAGTTCTTC | CASSPGRLTQEQFF
TRBJ2-2 | - | - | TRBV5-4 | TGTGCCAGCACCCCGGGGAACACCGGGGAGCTGTTTTTT | CASTPGNTGELFF
TRBJ2-2 | - | TRBD1 | TRBV9 | TGTGCCAGCAGCGACAGGGGTTCTCTGGACACCGGGGAGCTGTTTTTT | CASSDRGSLDTGELFF
TRBJ2-7 | - | TRBD1 | TRBV7-8 | TGTGCCAGCGGGGACAGGGGCTACGAGCAGTACTTC | CASGDRGYEQYF